Presented here are 23 T cell receptor beta chains from one specimen sequenced in a study of CD8+CD57+ T cells in acquired aplastic anemia. Genomic DNA provided the template from which TCR beta VDJ and CDR3 profiles were obtained. TCRdb re-derived calls from the reads in MiXCR, one entry per CDR3 protein. The table records a few hundred thousand distinct CDR3 sequences, approximately 70% of them present only once. Sequencing input: sorted CD4+, CD8+, or CD8+CD57+ T cells (not recorded which) from PBMCs. The source is a human donor in good health, serving as a control.

The chain employs TRBV2 and TRBJ2-5, with TRBD2 matching 9 bases. Germline CDR1 SNHLY, CDR2 FYNNEI. V shed 8 bases and J 9 bases; nucleotides not matched to a gene: 7. CDR3 length: 12 residues. The CDR3, as DNA: TGTGCCAGCCGTAGCGGGGGTGGGGCCCAGTACTTC. Translated, it gives CASRSGGGAQYF.

The genes are TRBV10-3 and TRBJ1-1; 8 nucleotides align to TRBD1. The junction had 8 bases not matched to a gene; V was cut back by 7 bases and J by 4 bases. The CDR3 runs 14 residues. Germline V gene lookup returns CDR1 ENHRY and CDR2 SYGVKD. The CDR3 nucleotides read TGTGCCATCACCGCGACAGGGGTTGTCACTGAAGCTTTCTTT. This translates into CAITATGVVTEAFF.

At least ten counts were recorded for this clonotype. J is TRBJ2-1 and V is TRBV19, with D maybe TRBD1 (7 bases). Trimming took 9 bases from V and 0 from J, leaving 21 bases between them. Germline V lookup: CDR1 LNHDA, CDR2 SQIVND (reference sequence). The CDR3 runs to 17 residues. CDR3 nucleotides: TGTGCCAGCATCGTTGAACAGGGGACTTACTCCTACAATGAGCAGTTCTTC. Translated: CASIVEQGTYSYNEQFF.

This clonotype was observed at least ten times. The chain recombines TRBV7-3 with TRBJ2-6; D possibly corresponds to TRBD2 (6 bases). This CDR3 is built from 17 residues. Per germline, CDR1 SGHTA and CDR2 FQGTGA. Trimming stripped 3 bases from V and 0 bases from J, with 12 bases between. CDR3 loop: CASSFAGRSSGANVLTF. In DNA form, the CDR3 reads TGTGCCAGCAGCTTTGCGGGGAGAAGCTCTGGGGCCAACGTCCTGACTTTC.

This chain uses TRBV25-1 with TRBJ1-6; D is unclear. The germline CDR1 and CDR2 sequences are MGHDK and SYGVNS. The CDR3 runs 12 residues. Trimming took 0 bases from V and 8 from J, leaving 2 bases between them. CDR3 region: CASSEYDSPLHF. CDR3 sequence (DNA): TGTGCCAGCAGTGAATATGATTCACCCCTCCACTTT.

The DNA for the CDR3 is TGTGCCAGCAGCCGAGACAGGGGCAACTACCTGCTTCTAGCTAACTATGGCTACACCTTC. Amino acid sequence: CASSRDRGNYLLLANYGYTF. V usage is TRBV4-2 and J usage is TRBJ1-2; 8 nucleotides agree with TRBD1. V lost 4 bases, J lost 0 bases, and 19 bases stayed unmatched. This CDR3 spans 20 amino acids. Germline CDR1 LGHNA, CDR2 YNFKEQ.

Of note for this clonotype: The junction and the germline gene differ at one end; a read error may be behind it. This CDR3 is CASSEAVAASTATQYF. The CDR3 coding sequence is TGTGCCAGCAGTGAAGCGGTAGCGGCTTCAACAGCTACGCAGTATTTT. The chain is built from TRBV2 and TRBJ2-3; weak D call: TRBD2 (6 bases). This CDR3 has 16 residues. Germline-derived CDR1 and CDR2 are SNHLY and FYNNEI.

For the CDR3, the DNA is TGTGCCAGCAGCTCCCGGACAGGGCTGACCCAGTCGCTCTATTTT. Amino acid sequence: CASSSRTGLTQSLYF. This chain uses TRBV7-2 with TRBJ2-3; 8 positions agree with TRBD1. Germline lookup yields CDR1 SGHTA and CDR2 FQGNSA. V shed 4 bases, J shed 15 bases, and the junction held 18 bases outside the gene matches. This CDR3 contains 15 residues.

This clonotype was counted a few times. The rearrangement links TRBV2 to TRBJ2-6; TRBD1 is a possible D gene (5 bases). Trimming cost V 3 bases and J 3 bases, with 9 bases left between them. The germline V gene encodes CDR1 SNHLY and CDR2 FYNNEI. The CDR3 loop spans 15 amino acids. The CDR3 protein is CASSEMGLGANVLTF. The CDR3 bases are TGTGCCAGCAGTGAGATGGGGCTTGGGGCCAACGTCCTGACTTTC.

The chain couples TRBV20-1 to TRBJ1-1; D gene uncertain. Trimming took off 4 bases at V and 1 base at J, with 16 bases between the two ends. Germline values: CDR1 DFQATT, CDR2 SNEGSKA (reference sequence). This CDR3 is 15 amino acids long. CDR3 nucleotides: TGCAGTGCTACCGGACCTTCAGCAAGGAACACTGAAGCTTTCTTT. It is translated as CSATGPSARNTEAFF.

The CDR3 sequence: CSARDASSGPQYF. The CDR3 DNA reads as TGCAGTGCTAGAGACGCGTCATCGGGACCCCAGTACTTC. The chain couples TRBV20-1 to TRBJ2-5; either TRBD1 or TRBD2 may supply D (5 bases each). Trimming took 0 bases from V and 9 from J, leaving 14 bases between them. This CDR3 spans 13 amino acids. Germline V gene sequence: CDR1 DFQATT, CDR2 SNEGSKA (reference sequence).

This chain connects TRBV12-3 or TRBV12-4 to TRBJ2-5; D gene ambiguous. V lost 6 bases and J 5 bases, leaving 13 bases between the germline ends. The CDR3 is made up of 13 amino acids. The CDR3 DNA reads as TGTGCCAGCAGCAGAAGGCGACGCGAGACCCAGTACTTC. As protein: CASSRRRRETQYF.

Concerning this clonotype: No conserved phenylalanine or tryptophan is present at the end of the CDR3, so a read error is the likely explanation. The limits of the CDR3 on the DNA are not certain, so only TCRdb's listed CDR3 is given. The gene calls are TRBV10-3 and TRBJ2-5; no check of the table's D call, TRBD1, against the DNA was made. The CDR3 sequence runs 15 residues, both termini included. CDR1 and CDR2 from the germline V gene are ENHRY and SYGVKD. The CDR3 loop is CAISERAGNVNEQHY.

On this clonotype itself: A read error may account for a junction end that differs from germline. The gene calls are TRBV7-6 and TRBJ1-1; no firm D call. Germline values: CDR1 SGHVS, CDR2 FNYEAQ. The CDR3 contains 14 residues. The CDR3 region has the DNA TGTGCCAGCAGCCGAGGCCAACTAAACACCGAAGCTCTGTTT. Residues: CASSRGQLNTEALF.

The chain joins TRBV6-5 to TRBJ1-1, with TRBD1 identical over 8 bases. V was clipped by 2 bases and J by 4 bases; unmatched bases: 12. The germline V gene has CDR1 MNHEY and CDR2 SVGAGI. The CDR3 consists of 17 residues. The CDR3 region has the DNA TGTGCCAGCAGTTACCCCCCAGGGGGCGCGGGGGGCACTGAAGCTTTCTTT. Its protein is CASSYPPGGAGGTEAFF.

The chain joins TRBV7-2 to TRBJ1-6; D call uncertain. Germline CDR1 reads SGHTA; CDR2 reads FQGNSA. The CDR3 loop spans 14 amino acids. Trimming took off 5 bases at V and 19 bases at J, with 24 bases between the two ends. CDR3 nucleotides: TGTGCCAGCAGCGCCCGGAGCAATAGACAACCACATCACTTT. This gives the protein CASSARSNRQPHHF.

This clonotype appeared a few times. The chain joins TRBV30 to TRBJ1-5, with no clear D. The germline V and J ends were trimmed by 5 bases and 5 bases, with 13 bases remaining between them. The CDR3 sequence is 13 residues long. Germline-derived CDR1 and CDR2 are GTSNPN and SVGIG (reference sequence). CDR3 residues: CAWANSRDQPQHF. As DNA, the CDR3 is TGTGCCTGGGCCAACAGCAGAGATCAGCCCCAGCATTTT.

The rearrangement links TRBV19 to TRBJ1-6; the D gene is possibly TRBD1 (6 bases). Germline V gene data show CDR1 as LNHDA and CDR2 as SQIVND (reference sequence). V was trimmed by 9 bases and J by 10 bases, leaving 19 bases between them. The CDR3 spans 14 residues. The CDR3 loop is CASSAVGQKSPLHF. The CDR3 DNA sequence: TGTGCCAGCAGTGCCGTCGGACAGAAGTCACCCCTCCACTTT. The variable domain in full, with the rest retrieved from reference TRBV19 and TRBJ1-6, is DGGITQSPKYLFRKEGQNVTLSCEQNLNHDAMYWYRQDPGQGLRLIYYSQIVNDFQKGDIAEGYSVSREKKESFPLTVTSAQKNPTAFYLCASSAVGQKSPLHFGNGTRLTVT.

The chain combines TRBV5-1 with TRBJ2-7, with D uncertain. The germline V gene has CDR1 SGHRS and CDR2 YFSETQ. This CDR3 is 14 amino acids long. V was cut by 0 bases and J by 3 bases, with 10 bases left in between. CDR3 DNA sequence: TGCGCCAGCAGCTTGGAAGAACTTATCTACGAGCAGTACTTC. Protein product: CASSLEELIYEQYF. Filled out from reference TRBV5-1 and TRBJ2-7, the complete variable domain reads KAGVTQTPRYLIKTRGQQVTLSCSPISGHRSVSWYQQTPGQGLQFLFEYFSETQRNKGNFPGRFSGRQFSNSRSEMNVSTLELGDSALYLCASSLEELIYEQYFGPGTRLTVT.

Regarding this clonotype: At one boundary the junction diverges from the germline segment, which might be a read error. V gene TRBV7-2 combines with J gene TRBJ2-7, with 7 bases aligning to TRBD2. The CDR3 extends over 14 amino acids. Germline lookup yields CDR1 SGHTA and CDR2 FQGNSA. The CDR3 coding sequence is TGTGCCAGCAGCCAGCTCGGCAGCGGGGAGGGAAATGAGTTC. This gives the protein CASSQLGSGEGNEF. Based on the CDR3 plus reference TRBV7-2 and TRBJ2-7, the full variable domain is GAGVSQSPSNKVTEKGKDVELRCDPISGHTALYWYRQSLGQGLEFLIYFQGNSAPDKSGLPSDRFSAERTGGSVSTLTIQRTQQEDSAVYLCASSQLGSGEGNEFGPGTRLTVT.

This clonotype was counted once. The rearrangement uses TRBV12-3 or TRBV12-4 and TRBJ1-3; D unresolved. Trimming stripped 10 bases from V and 2 bases from J, with 18 bases between. There are 15 residues in the CDR3. For the CDR3, the DNA is TGTGCCACCGGCAATGACGGAGACCCTGGAAACACCATATATTTT. It specifies CATGNDGDPGNTIYF.

The V call is TRBV5-1, the J call TRBJ1-1; D is unresolved. V lost 6 bases and J lost 0, with 12 bases in between. The CDR3 runs 14 residues. The V gene's germline CDR1 is SGHRS and CDR2 YFSETQ. The CDR3 nucleotides read TGCGCCAGCACCCTGGAGATTATGAACACTGAAGCTTTCTTT. Translation: CASTLEIMNTEAFF.

V gene TRBV20-1 combines with J gene TRBJ2-5; D is possibly TRBD2 (5 bases). This CDR3 region has 12 residues. Germline CDR1 DFQATT, CDR2 SNEGSKA (reference sequence). The CDR3 reads CRDGSAPSTQYF. Written as DNA, the CDR3 is TGCAGGGATGGGAGCGCTCCCAGCACTCAGTACTTC.